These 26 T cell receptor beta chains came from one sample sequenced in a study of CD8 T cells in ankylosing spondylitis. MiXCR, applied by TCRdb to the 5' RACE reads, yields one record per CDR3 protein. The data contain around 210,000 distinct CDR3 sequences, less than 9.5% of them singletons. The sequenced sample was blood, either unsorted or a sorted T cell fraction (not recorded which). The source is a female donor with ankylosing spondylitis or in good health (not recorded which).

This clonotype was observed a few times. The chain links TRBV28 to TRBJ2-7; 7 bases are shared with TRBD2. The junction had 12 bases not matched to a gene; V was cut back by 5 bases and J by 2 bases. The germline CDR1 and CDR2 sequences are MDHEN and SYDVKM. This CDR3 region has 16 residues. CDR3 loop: CASSGGGTIGAYEQYF. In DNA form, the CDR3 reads TGTGCCAGCAGTGGGGGGGGGACTATTGGGGCCTACGAGCAGTACTTC.

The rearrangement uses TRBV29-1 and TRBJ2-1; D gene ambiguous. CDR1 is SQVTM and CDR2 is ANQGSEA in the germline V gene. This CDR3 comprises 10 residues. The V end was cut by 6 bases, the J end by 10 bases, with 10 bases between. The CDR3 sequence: CSVRVREQFF. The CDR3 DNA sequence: TGCAGCGTCCGAGTGCGCGAGCAGTTCTTC.

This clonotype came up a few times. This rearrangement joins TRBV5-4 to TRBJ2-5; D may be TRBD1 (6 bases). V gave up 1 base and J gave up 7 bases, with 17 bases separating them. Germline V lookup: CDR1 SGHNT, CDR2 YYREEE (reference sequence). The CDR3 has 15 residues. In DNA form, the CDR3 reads TGTGCCAGCAGCTTGCCGACAGGACCCTCGGGGACCCAGTACTTC. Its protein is CASSLPTGPSGTQYF.

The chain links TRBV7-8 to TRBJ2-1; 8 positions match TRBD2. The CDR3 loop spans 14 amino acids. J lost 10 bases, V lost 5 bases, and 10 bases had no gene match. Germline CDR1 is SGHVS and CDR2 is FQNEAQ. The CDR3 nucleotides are TGTGCCAGCAGCACGGGACTAGGGGCATCAGAGCAGTTCTTC. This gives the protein CASSTGLGASEQFF.

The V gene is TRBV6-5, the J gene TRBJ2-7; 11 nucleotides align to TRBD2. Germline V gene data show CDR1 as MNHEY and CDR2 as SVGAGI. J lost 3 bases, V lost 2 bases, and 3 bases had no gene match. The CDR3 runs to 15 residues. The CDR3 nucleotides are TGTGCCAGCAGTTACCCCGGGACTAGCGGCTACGAGCAGTACTTC. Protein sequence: CASSYPGTSGYEQYF.

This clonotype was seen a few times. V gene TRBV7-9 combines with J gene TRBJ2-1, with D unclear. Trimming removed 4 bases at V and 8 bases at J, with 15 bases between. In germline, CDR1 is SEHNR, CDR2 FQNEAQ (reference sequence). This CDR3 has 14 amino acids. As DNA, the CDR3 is TGTGCCAGCAGCTGGCAAGACCCTAGGGATGAGCAGTTCTTC. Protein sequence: CASSWQDPRDEQFF.

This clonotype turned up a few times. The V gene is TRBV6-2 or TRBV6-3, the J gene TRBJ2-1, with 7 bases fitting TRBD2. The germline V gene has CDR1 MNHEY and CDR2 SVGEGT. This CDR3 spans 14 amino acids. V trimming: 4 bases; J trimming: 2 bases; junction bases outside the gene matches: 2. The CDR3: CASSWGTTYNEQFF. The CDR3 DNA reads TGTGCCAGCAGTTGGGGGACTACCTACAATGAGCAGTTCTTC.

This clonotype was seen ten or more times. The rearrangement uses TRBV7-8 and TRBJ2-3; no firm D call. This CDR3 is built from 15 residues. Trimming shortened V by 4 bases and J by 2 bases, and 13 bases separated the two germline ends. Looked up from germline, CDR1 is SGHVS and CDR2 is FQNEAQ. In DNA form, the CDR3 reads TGTGCCAGCAGCTCCCGCTCGCGGCCCACAGATACGCAGTATTTT. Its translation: CASSSRSRPTDTQYF.

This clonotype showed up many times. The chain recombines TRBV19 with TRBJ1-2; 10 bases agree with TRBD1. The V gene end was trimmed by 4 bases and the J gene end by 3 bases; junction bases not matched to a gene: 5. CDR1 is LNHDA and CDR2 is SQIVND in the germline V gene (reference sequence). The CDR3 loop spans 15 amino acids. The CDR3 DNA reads TGTGCCAGTAGTACGACAGGGGGCTTTGACTATGGCTACACCTTC. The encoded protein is CASSTTGGFDYGYTF.

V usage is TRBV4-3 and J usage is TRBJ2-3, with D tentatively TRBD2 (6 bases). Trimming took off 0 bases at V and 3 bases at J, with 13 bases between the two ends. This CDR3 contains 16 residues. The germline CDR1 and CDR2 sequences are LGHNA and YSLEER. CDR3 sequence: CASSQDRPAGTDTQYF. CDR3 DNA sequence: TGCGCCAGCAGCCAAGATAGGCCGGCGGGAACAGATACGCAGTATTTT.

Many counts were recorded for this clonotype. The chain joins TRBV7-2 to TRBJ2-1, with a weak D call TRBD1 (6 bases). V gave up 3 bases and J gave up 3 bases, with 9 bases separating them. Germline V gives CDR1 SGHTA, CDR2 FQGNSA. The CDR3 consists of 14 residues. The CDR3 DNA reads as TGTGCCAGCAGCTTTAGGACAGTCTACAATGAGCAGTTCTTC. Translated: CASSFRTVYNEQFF.

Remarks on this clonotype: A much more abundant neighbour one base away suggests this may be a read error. The CDR3 loop reads CSASDQREGGETQYF. The CDR3 DNA reads as TGCAGTGCTAGTGATCAACGGGAGGGGGGCGAGACCCAGTACTTC. This chain joins TRBV20-1 and TRBJ2-5; TRBD2 matches 8 bases. Germline trimming cut 3 bases from V and 5 bases from J; bases unmatched to any gene: 11. Germline CDR1 DFQATT, CDR2 SNEGSKA (reference sequence). The CDR3 consists of 15 residues.

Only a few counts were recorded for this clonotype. Here the CDR3 reads CASSSSGRADRRGFSGANVLTF. Written as DNA, the CDR3 is TGTGCCAGCAGCTCTAGCGGGAGGGCCGATCGGAGGGGGTTTTCTGGGGCCAACGTCCTGACTTTC. V gene TRBV7-6 combines with J gene TRBJ2-6, with 12 bases aligning to TRBD2. Germline values: CDR1 SGHVS, CDR2 FNYEAQ. Losses at the gene ends were 4 bases for V and 1 base for J; bases not matched to a gene: 17. CDR3 length equals 22 residues.

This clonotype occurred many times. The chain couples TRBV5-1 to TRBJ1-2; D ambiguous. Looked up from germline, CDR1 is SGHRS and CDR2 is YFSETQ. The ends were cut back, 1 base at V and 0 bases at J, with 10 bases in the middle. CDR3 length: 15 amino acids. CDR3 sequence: CASSLSSASNYGYTF. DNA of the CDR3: TGCGCCAGCAGCTTGTCAAGCGCTTCTAACTATGGCTACACCTTC.

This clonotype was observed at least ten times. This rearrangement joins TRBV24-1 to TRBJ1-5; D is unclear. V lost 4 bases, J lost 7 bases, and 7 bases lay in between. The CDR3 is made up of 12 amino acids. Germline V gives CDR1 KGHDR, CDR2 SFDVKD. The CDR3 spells CATSDEGQPQHF. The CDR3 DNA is TGTGCCACCAGTGACGAGGGACAGCCCCAGCATTTT.

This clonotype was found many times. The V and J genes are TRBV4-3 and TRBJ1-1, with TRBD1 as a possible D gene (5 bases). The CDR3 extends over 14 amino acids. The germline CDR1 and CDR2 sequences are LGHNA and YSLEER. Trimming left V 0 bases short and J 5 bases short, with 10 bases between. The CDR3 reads CASSQDSGGTEAFF. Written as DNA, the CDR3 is TGCGCCAGCAGCCAAGATTCCGGGGGTACTGAAGCTTTCTTT.

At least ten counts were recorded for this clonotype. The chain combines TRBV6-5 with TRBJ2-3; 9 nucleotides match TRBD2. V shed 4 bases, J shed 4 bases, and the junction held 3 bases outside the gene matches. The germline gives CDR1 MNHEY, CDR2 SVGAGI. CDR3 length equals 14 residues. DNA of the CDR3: TGTGCCAGCAGTTTGGGACTAGCCCCAGATACGCAGTATTTT. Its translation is CASSLGLAPDTQYF.

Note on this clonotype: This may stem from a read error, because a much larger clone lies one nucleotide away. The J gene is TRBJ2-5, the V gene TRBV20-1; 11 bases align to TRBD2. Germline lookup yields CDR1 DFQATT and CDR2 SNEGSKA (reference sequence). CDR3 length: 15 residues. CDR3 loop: CCARVGTSGLETQYF. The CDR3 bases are TGCTGTGCTAGAGTAGGGACTAGCGGTTTGGAGACCCAGTACTTC.

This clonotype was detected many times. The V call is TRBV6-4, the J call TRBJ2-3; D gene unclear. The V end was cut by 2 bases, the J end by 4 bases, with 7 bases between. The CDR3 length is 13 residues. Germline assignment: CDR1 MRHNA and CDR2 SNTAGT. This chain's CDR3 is CASSDPNSDTQYF. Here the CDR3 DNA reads TGTGCCAGCAGTGACCCGAACTCAGATACGCAGTATTTT.

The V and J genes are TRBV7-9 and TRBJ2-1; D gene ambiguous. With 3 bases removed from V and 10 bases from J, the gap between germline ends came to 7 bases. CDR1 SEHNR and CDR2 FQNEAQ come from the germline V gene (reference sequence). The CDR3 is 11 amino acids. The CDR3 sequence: CASSFPPEQFF. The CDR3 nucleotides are TGTGCCAGCAGCTTTCCGCCGGAGCAGTTCTTC.

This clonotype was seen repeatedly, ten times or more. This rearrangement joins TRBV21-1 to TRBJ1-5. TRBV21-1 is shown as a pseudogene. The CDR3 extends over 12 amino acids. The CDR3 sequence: CASRLENQPQHF. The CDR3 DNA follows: TGTGCCAGCAGACTGGAGAATCAGCCCCAGCATTTT.

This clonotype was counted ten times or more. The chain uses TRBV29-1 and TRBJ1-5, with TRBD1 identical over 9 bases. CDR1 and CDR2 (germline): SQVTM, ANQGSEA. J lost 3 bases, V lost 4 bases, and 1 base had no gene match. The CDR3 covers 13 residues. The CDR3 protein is CSVGDRDNQPQHF. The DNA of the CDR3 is TGCAGCGTTGGGGACAGGGACAATCAGCCCCAGCATTTT.

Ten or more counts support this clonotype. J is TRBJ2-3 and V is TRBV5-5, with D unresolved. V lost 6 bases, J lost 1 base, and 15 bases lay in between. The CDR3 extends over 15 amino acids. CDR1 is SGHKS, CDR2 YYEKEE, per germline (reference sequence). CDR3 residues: CASTSTGIRTDTQYF. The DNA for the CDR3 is TGTGCCAGCACCAGTACGGGTATACGCACAGATACGCAGTATTTT.

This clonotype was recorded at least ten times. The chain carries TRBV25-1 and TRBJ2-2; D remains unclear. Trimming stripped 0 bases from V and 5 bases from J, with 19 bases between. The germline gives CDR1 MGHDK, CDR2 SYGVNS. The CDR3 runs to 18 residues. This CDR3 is CASSEYRRVAGGTGELFF. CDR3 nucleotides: TGTGCCAGCAGTGAATACCGTAGGGTAGCAGGTGGAACCGGGGAGCTGTTTTTT.

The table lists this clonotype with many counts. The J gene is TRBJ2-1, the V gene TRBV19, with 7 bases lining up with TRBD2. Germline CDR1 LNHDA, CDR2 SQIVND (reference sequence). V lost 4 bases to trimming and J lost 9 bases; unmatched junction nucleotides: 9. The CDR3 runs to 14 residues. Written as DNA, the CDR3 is TGTGCCAGTAGTAAGAGGGAGGGCCATGTTGAGCAGTTCTTC. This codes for CASSKREGHVEQFF.

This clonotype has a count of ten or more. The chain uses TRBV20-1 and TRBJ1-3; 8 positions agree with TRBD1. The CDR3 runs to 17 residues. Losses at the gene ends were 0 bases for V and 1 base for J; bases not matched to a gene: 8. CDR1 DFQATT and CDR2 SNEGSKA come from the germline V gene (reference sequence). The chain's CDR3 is CSARDPLTGGSGNTIYF. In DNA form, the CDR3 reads TGCAGTGCTAGAGATCCCCTTACAGGGGGATCTGGAAACACCATATATTTT.